This is a list of T cell receptor beta chains from one sample in a study of blood T cell repertoires in COVID-19. Libraries were prepared by immunoSEQ multiplex PCR; TCRdb keeps only in-frame clonotypes and omits some of them. This sample has 63,000 or so clones, with 88% found just once. The source material was peripheral blood. The receptors come from a human donor in a cohort sampled during active COVID-19. Both conserved end residues are part of each CDR3. The order of the fields is clone size, CDR3 length, D gene, J gene, V gene, CDR3 protein. D genes are given only for firm matches. The size field is filled for only some rows; it gives once, few, many or a size class.

NA | 14 | NA | TRBJ1-3 | TRBV7-2 | CASTVSPSGNTIYF
NA | 15 | NA | TRBJ2-2 | TRBV6-2/TRBV6-3 | CASSPITSWVGELFF
NA | 13 | NA | TRBJ2-5 | TRBV11-2 | CASSPWEEETQYF
NA | 15 | TRBD2 | TRBJ2-1 | TRBV19 | CASTALAGFYNEQFF
NA | 17 | TRBD1 | TRBJ1-2 | TRBV9 | CASSRRAPGQGVGGYTF
NA | 15 | TRBD2 | TRBJ2-7 | TRBV4-2 | CASRPGLAGFDEQYF
NA | 15 | TRBD1 | TRBJ2-1 | TRBV5-1 | CASSQTQKGAGEQFF
NA | 15 | NA | TRBJ2-2 | TRBV5-1 | CASSSSPSTNGELFF
NA | 16 | TRBD2 | TRBJ2-2 | TRBV15 | CATSSRLADNTGELFF
NA | 16 | TRBD1 | TRBJ1-2 | TRBV25-1 | CASGPAAGGESYGYTF
NA | 15 | TRBD2 | TRBJ2-3 | TRBV6-5 | CASSIWTSGRDTQYF
NA | 16 | TRBD2 | TRBJ2-3 | TRBV24-1 | CATSSTLTGTSGSLDF
NA | 13 | NA | TRBJ1-2 | TRBV3-1/TRBV3-2 | CASSRQAAYGYTF
NA | 19 | TRBD2 | TRBJ2-7 | TRBV4-1 | CASSQLLAGGPGMSYEQYF
NA | 15 | NA | TRBJ1-2 | TRBV4-1 | CASSQVGQGISGYTF
NA | 15 | NA | TRBJ1-6 | TRBV27 | CASSSGASYNSPLHF
NA | 13 | NA | TRBJ2-3 | TRBV29-1 | CSVEGLRGDTQYF
few | 14 | NA | TRBJ1-5 | TRBV23-1 | CASSQRNSNQPQHF
NA | 13 | TRBD2 | TRBJ2-3 | TRBV7-9 | CASSWTSSDTQYF
NA | 14 | TRBD1 | TRBJ1-1 | TRBV9 | CASSPTGVRSEAFF
NA | 16 | TRBD2 | TRBJ2-2 | TRBV3-1/TRBV3-2 | CASSSGLAGYTGELFF
NA | 14 | NA | TRBJ1-5 | TRBV2 | CASSGGAGGQPQHF
NA | 16 | TRBD2 | TRBJ2-1 | TRBV24-1 | CATSNSLAGDYNEQFF
NA | 11 | TRBD1 | TRBJ2-1 | TRBV9 | CASSLDRALFF
NA | 13 | TRBD1 | TRBJ2-4 | TRBV12-3/TRBV12-4 | CASSLKDRGIQYF
NA | 17 | TRBD1 | TRBJ1-4 | TRBV5-1 | CASSLGETGTYDEKLFF
NA | 15 | NA | TRBJ1-4 | TRBV29-1 | CSGGGGREVNEKLFF
NA | 15 | TRBD2 | TRBJ2-1 | TRBV19 | CASSVTSGGHNEQFF
NA | 13 | NA | TRBJ2-5 | TRBV29-1 | CSVDGQGQETQYF
NA | 14 | TRBD1 | TRBJ1-1 | TRBV7-3 | CASSLGRQGTEAFF
few | 14 | NA | TRBJ2-2 | TRBV5-1 | CASSLEDRTGELFF
NA | 15 | NA | TRBJ2-3 | TRBV7-2 | CASSPTRTSTDTQYF
NA | 17 | TRBD1 | TRBJ1-2 | TRBV5-1 | CASSLDGQGNRGYGYTF
NA | 19 | TRBD2 | TRBJ2-3 | TRBV4-2 | CASSQEIRGTSGNRDTQYF
NA | 12 | NA | TRBJ2-3 | TRBV7-2 | CASSVYTDTQYF
NA | 15 | NA | TRBJ1-1 | TRBV5-4 | CASSSQGQEGTEAFF
NA | 14 | NA | TRBJ1-6 | TRBV2 | CASYPGHGGSPLHF
NA | 15 | TRBD2 | TRBJ2-7 | TRBV6-1 | CASSEGLAAVYEQYF
NA | 16 | TRBD2 | TRBJ2-1 | TRBV5-1 | CASSLYTSGSYNEQFF
NA | 16 | TRBD2 | TRBJ2-5 | TRBV19 | CASSIRTSGERETQYF
NA | 13 | TRBD1 | TRBJ2-2 | TRBV6-4 | CASRGQGVGELFF
once | 16 | TRBD2 | TRBJ2-1 | TRBV24-1 | CATSEPTSGSIGEQFF
NA | 13 | NA | TRBJ2-3 | TRBV2 | CASWFQGKDTQYF
NA | 14 | TRBD1 | TRBJ2-1 | TRBV5-4 | CASSYRGSYNEQFF
once | 19 | TRBD2 | TRBJ2-7 | TRBV7-6 | CASSPRGGGPSGSTYEQYF